Listed below are T cell receptor beta chains from one sample, sequenced in a study of cytomegalovirus exposure and HLA in healthy donors. Data came from immunoSEQ multiplex PCR; TCRdb stores just in-frame clones and leaves some out. In the table there are fewer than 200,000 clones, about 75% of which are singletons. The sequenced sample consisted of PBMCs. All receptors come from a woman aged 45-65 years in good health and CMV-seropositive. Each CDR3 is given with its conserved first and last residue. A D gene is named only where the DNA matches it firmly. Clone size, where shown, is once, few, many, or a class for clones that have expanded.

clone size	V gene	J gene	D gene	CDR3 protein	CDR3 DNA
once	TRBV7-9	TRBJ2-5	TRBD2	CASRHVGTSGETQYF	TGTGCCAGCAGACACGTCGGGACTAGCGGGGAGACCCAGTACTTC
-	TRBV25-1	TRBJ2-7	TRBD1	CASSDGQGDEQYF	TGTGCCAGCAGTGACGGACAGGGGGACGAGCAGTACTTC
-	TRBV7-6	TRBJ1-2	-	CASSLGPGTNVYGYTF	TGTGCCAGCAGCTTGGGCCCCGGGACAAATGTTTATGGCTACACCTTC
-	TRBV5-1	TRBJ1-2	-	CASSLGVPKYLNYGYTF	TGCGCCAGCAGCTTGGGAGTCCCGAAATATCTTAACTATGGCTACACCTTC
-	TRBV7-9	TRBJ1-6	-	CASSSEGHKSPLHF	TGTGCCAGCAGCTCAGAGGGACATAAATCACCCCTCCACTTT
-	TRBV28	TRBJ2-2	TRBD2	CASRTRGGRGRLSTGELFF	TGTGCCAGCAGGACCAGAGGGGGGCGCGGGAGGTTGAGCACCGGGGAGCTGTTTTTT
-	TRBV21-1	TRBJ2-5	-	CASTLNDGGLMETQYF	TGTGCCAGCACCCTAAATGATGGGGGGTTGATGGAGACCCAGTACTTC
-	TRBV4-1	TRBJ2-7	TRBD2	CASSHAVGGGGSYEQYF	TGCGCCAGCAGCCACGCGGTTGGGGGGGGAGGGTCCTACGAGCAGTACTTC
-	TRBV29-1	TRBJ1-1	TRBD1	CSVGTGDNTEAFF	TGCAGCGTGGGGACAGGCGATAACACTGAAGCTTTCTTT
few	TRBV29-1	TRBJ2-7	TRBD2	CSAQKFGGSYEQYF	TGCAGCGCCCAAAAGTTCGGGGGGTCCTACGAGCAGTACTTC
-	TRBV18	TRBJ1-2	-	CASSPMAQQGFYGYTF	TGTGCCAGCTCACCAATGGCGCAACAGGGATTCTATGGCTACACCTTC
-	TRBV4-3	TRBJ2-1	-	CASSQDYSGNEQFF	TGCGCCAGCAGCCAAGATTACAGCGGAAATGAGCAGTTCTTC
-	TRBV4-3	TRBJ2-2	TRBD2	CASSQALAGGLTGELFF	TGCGCCAGCAGCCAAGCACTAGCGGGGGGGCTAACCGGGGAGCTGTTTTTT
few	TRBV5-1	TRBJ2-1	-	CASSPSRRSSYNEQFF	TGCGCCAGCAGTCCGTCGCGTCGGAGCTCCTACAATGAGCAGTTCTTC
once	TRBV11-2	TRBJ2-3	TRBD2	CASSLSVAGGTDTQYF	TGTGCCAGCAGCTTATCGGTAGCGGGGGGCACAGATACGCAGTATTTT
-	TRBV9	TRBJ1-1	-	CASSVPAGGDTEAFF	TGTGCCAGCAGCGTCCCCGCCGGAGGGGACACTGAAGCTTTCTTT
few	TRBV7-2	TRBJ2-3	TRBD2	CASSPWTSGTDTQYF	TGTGCCAGCAGCCCCTGGACTAGCGGCACAGATACGCAGTATTTT
-	TRBV28	TRBJ2-7	-	CASSLLLNYEQYF	TGTGCCAGCAGTTTATTACTGAACTACGAGCAGTACTTC
-	TRBV7-2	TRBJ2-5	TRBD1	CASSLTTGTGGSRSETQYF	TGTGCCAGCAGCTTAACGACCGGGACAGGGGGATCTCGGTCGGAGACCCAGTACTTC
-	TRBV20-1	TRBJ2-1	-	CSATGQGQFF	TGCAGTGCTACAGGGCAGGGGCAGTTCTTC
-	TRBV7-2	TRBJ2-7	TRBD2	CASSLGTSGVGVWQYF	TGTGCCAGCAGCTTAGGGACTAGCGGGGTCGGGGTTTGGCAGTACTTC
-	TRBV5-1	TRBJ1-1	-	CASSLDPGVVNTEAFF	TGCGCCAGCAGCTTGGACCCCGGTGTGGTGAACACTGAAGCTTTCTTT
-	TRBV5-6	TRBJ2-2	-	CASSLIMSGHTGELFF	TGTGCCAGCAGCTTAATTATGTCTGGCCACACCGGGGAGCTGTTTTTT
-	TRBV5-1	TRBJ2-3	-	CASSLGQGGKISTDTQYF	TGCGCCAGCAGCTTGGGGCAGGGGGGAAAAATTAGCACAGATACGCAGTATTTT
-	TRBV4-3	TRBJ2-2	-	CASSHGQWTGELFF	TGCGCCAGCAGCCACGGACAGTGGACCGGGGAGCTGTTTTTT
-	TRBV6-1	TRBJ1-6	TRBD1	CASSEGYTGGANSPLHF	TGTGCCAGCAGTGAAGGGTATACAGGGGGCGCGAATTCACCCCTCCACTTT
once	TRBV7-2	TRBJ2-5	TRBD2	CASSRGLAGEKETQYF	TGTGCCAGCAGTCGAGGACTAGCGGGGGAAAAAGAGACCCAGTACTTC
-	TRBV6-5	TRBJ2-7	TRBD1	CASSARDRDEQYF	TGTGCCAGCAGTGCAAGGGACAGGGATGAGCAGTACTTC
-	TRBV6-1	TRBJ2-5	-	CASSPLAQETQYF	TGTGCCAGCAGCCCCCTAGCACAAGAGACCCAGTACTTC
-	TRBV29-1	TRBJ1-1	TRBD1	CSVEDRVRGAFF	TGCAGCGTTGAGGACAGGGTACGAGGGGCTTTCTTT
-	TRBV19	TRBJ1-2	TRBD1	CASSITGGHGYTF	TGTGCCAGTAGTATTACAGGGGGCCATGGCTACACCTTC
-	TRBV7-2	TRBJ2-1	TRBD2	CASSQSGGSYNEQFF	TGTGCCAGCAGCCAAAGCGGGGGATCCTACAATGAGCAGTTCTTC
-	TRBV7-8	TRBJ2-7	TRBD2	CASSLGGSGRSYEQYF	TGTGCCAGCAGCTTAGGGGGTAGCGGGAGATCCTACGAGCAGTACTTC
-	TRBV6-1	TRBJ2-7	-	CASSEAVTGRHEQYF	TGTGCCAGCAGTGAAGCGGTAACGGGTAGGCACGAGCAGTACTTC
-	TRBV9	TRBJ1-1	TRBD1	CASSGGGITGGLDTEAFF	TGTGCCAGCAGCGGGGGGGGAATTACAGGGGGCCTGGACACTGAAGCTTTCTTT
-	TRBV25-1	TRBJ2-2	TRBD1	CASRTGGASGELFF	TGTGCCAGCAGGACAGGGGGCGCGTCCGGGGAGCTGTTTTTT
-	TRBV2	TRBJ2-3	TRBD2	CASSLTAGASTDTQYF	TGTGCCAGCAGCCTCACGGCGGGAGCCAGCACAGATACGCAGTATTTT
-	TRBV5-1	TRBJ1-4	-	CASSLGPGNEKLFF	TGCGCCAGCAGCTTGGGGCCGGGTAATGAAAAACTGTTTTTT
-	TRBV23-1	TRBJ2-3	-	CASSQSWATDTQYF	TGCGCCAGCAGTCAATCGTGGGCGACAGATACGCAGTATTTT
-	TRBV5-1	TRBJ2-7	TRBD2	CASTPGGRGDEQYF	TGCGCCAGCACCCCCGGAGGGCGGGGGGACGAGCAGTACTTC
-	TRBV19	TRBJ1-5	-	CASTIRSNQPQHF	TGTGCCAGTACGATCCGGTCCAATCAGCCCCAGCATTTT
-	TRBV6-5	TRBJ1-5	TRBD1	CASRDREISNQPQHF	TGTGCCAGCCGAGACAGGGAGATTAGCAATCAGCCCCAGCATTTT
-	TRBV18	TRBJ1-1	-	CASSPSSTEAFF	TGTGCCAGCTCACCTTCCTCTACTGAAGCTTTCTTT
-	TRBV27	TRBJ2-5	TRBD1	CASSSSGTGKVETQYF	TGTGCCAGCAGCTCCTCCGGGACAGGGAAGGTGGAGACCCAGTACTTC
few	TRBV5-6	TRBJ2-1	TRBD1	CASSFRDSEYEQFF	TGTGCCAGCAGCTTCAGGGACAGTGAGTATGAGCAGTTCTTC
-	TRBV28	TRBJ1-6	-	CASSLIIQGYSNSPLHF	TGTGCCAGCAGTTTAATAATCCAGGGTTATAGTAATTCACCCCTCCACTTT
-	TRBV2	TRBJ2-7	TRBD1	CASSPGQDPYSYEQYF	TGTGCCAGCAGTCCGGGACAGGACCCATACTCCTACGAGCAGTACTTC
-	TRBV13	TRBJ1-1	TRBD1	CASSPGQGSAFF	TGTGCCAGCAGCCCCGGACAGGGATCCGCTTTCTTT
-	TRBV21-1	TRBJ1-4	-	CASSKTDRAEKLFF	TGTGCCAGCAGCAAAACGGACAGGGCCGAAAAACTGTTTTTT
-	TRBV6-1	TRBJ1-1	-	CATSLVEDSEAFF	TGTGCCACCTCTCTCGTGGAGGATAGCGAAGCTTTCTTT
-	TRBV7-8	TRBJ2-7	TRBD2	CASSPQAGPNEQYF	TGTGCCAGCAGCCCCCAAGCGGGACCGAACGAGCAGTACTTC
-	TRBV28	TRBJ1-4	TRBD1	CASSFPGQLEKLFF	TGTGCCAGCAGTTTTCCGGGACAGCTTGAAAAACTGTTTTTT
-	TRBV14	TRBJ1-2	-	CASSQGYQGYGYTF	TGTGCCAGCAGCCAGGGATATCAGGGTTATGGCTACACCTTC
few	TRBV29-1	TRBJ2-1	-	CSYRERADYNEQFF	TGCAGCTATCGAGAGAGGGCCGACTACAATGAGCAGTTCTTC
-	TRBV5-4	TRBJ1-2	-	CASSPSGNDYGYTF	TGTGCCAGCAGCCCGTCGGGGAACGACTATGGCTACACCTTC
-	TRBV6-6	TRBJ1-5	TRBD1	CASSIQGAGQPQHF	TGTGCCAGCAGTATACAGGGGGCGGGTCAGCCCCAGCATTTT
-	TRBV9	TRBJ2-3	-	CASSVGGSAGSDTQYF	TGTGCCAGCAGCGTAGGGGGTAGCGCGGGTTCCGATACGCAGTATTTT
-	TRBV11-3	TRBJ2-7	TRBD2	CARPVAGVREQYF	TGTGCCAGGCCAGTAGCGGGAGTGAGGGAGCAGTACTTC
once	TRBV7-2	TRBJ2-2	TRBD2	CASSRRGGQNTGELFF	TGTGCCAGCAGCCGTCGGGGGGGTCAGAACACCGGGGAGCTGTTTTTT
-	TRBV10-3	TRBJ2-1	TRBD2	CAISAGTSGGLHEQFF	TGTGCCATCAGTGCCGGGACTAGCGGGGGGCTCCATGAGCAGTTCTTC